A selection of T cell receptor beta chains follows, all from one sample in a study of radiotherapy plus CTLA-4 blockade in lung cancer. Sequencing was performed with immunoSEQ multiplex PCR; in TCRdb, only in-frame clones are kept and a portion is missing. Of roughly 66,000 clones listed, around 86% were seen once; the top ten hold less than 5%. Sequencing used peripheral blood, obtained from a patient treated with radiotherapy plus ipilimumab. The source is a human donor with non-small cell lung cancer who had a partial response to radiotherapy plus ipilimumab. The CDR3 runs from the conserved cysteine through the conserved F or W. The D gene is left open where the match is weak. Part of the rows lack a size; the others show once, few, many or a class for expanded clones.

V	size	J	D	DNA	CDR3
TRBV9	.	TRBJ2-7	.	TGTGCCAGCAGCGTAGGGAAGGAGTTCTACGAGCAGTACTTC	CASSVGKEFYEQYF
TRBV7-9	.	TRBJ2-7	.	TGTGCCAGCAGCTTCGCCGCCATGTCGGCCTACGAGCAGTACTTC	CASSFAAMSAYEQYF
TRBV4-2	few	TRBJ2-2	.	TGTGCCAGCAGCCCCCCCGGCGGGAACACCGGGGAGCTGTTTTTT	CASSPPGGNTGELFF
TRBV19	once	TRBJ2-7	TRBD1	TGTGCCAGTAGTAGCCCGGACAGGACGGCAGAGCAGTACTTC	CASSSPDRTAEQYF
TRBV28	.	TRBJ1-5	.	TGTGCCAGCAGTCTCGGAGGGAATAGCAATCAGCCCCAGCATTTT	CASSLGGNSNQPQHF
TRBV11-2	.	TRBJ2-1	.	TGTGCCAGCAGCGTTGGGAGCTCCTACAATGAGCAGTTCTTC	CASSVGSSYNEQFF
TRBV6-4	once	TRBJ1-1	.	TGTGCCAGCAAACTTTTGGGGGCTTTAACTGAAGCTTTCTTT	CASKLLGALTEAFF
TRBV30	.	TRBJ2-1	.	TGTGCCTGGAGTGTCGGGAATGAGCAGTTCTTC	CAWSVGNEQFF
TRBV4-1	.	TRBJ2-2	.	TGCGCCAGCAGCCAGAACACGCTGAACACCGGGGAGCTGTTTTTT	CASSQNTLNTGELFF
TRBV11-3	.	TRBJ2-1	.	TGTGCCAGCAGCTTTATCGGGAGCTCCTACAATGAGCAGTTCTTC	CASSFIGSSYNEQFF
TRBV28	.	TRBJ2-1	.	TGTGCCAGCAGTTTGGCAGGGCATGAGCAGTTCTTC	CASSLAGHEQFF
TRBV5-1	.	TRBJ1-2	TRBD1	TGCGCCAGCAGCTCGACTGGGACAGGGGAGGATGGCTACACCTTC	CASSSTGTGEDGYTF
TRBV21-1	.	TRBJ2-7	.	TGTGCCAGCAGCAAGGCGCGGACACCTAGCGGGAGAAAGCCGAGGGGGCAGTACTTC	CASSKARTPSGRKPRGQYF
TRBV10-3	.	TRBJ1-1	.	TGTGCCATCAGTGAGAAGCGCGACGGTGAAGCTTTCTTT	CAISEKRDGEAFF
TRBV28	.	TRBJ1-5	TRBD1	TGTGCCAGCAGGTCCCCTTGGGACAGGGGGTTTTCAGACGCAAATCAGCCCCAGCATTTT	CASRSPWDRGFSDANQPQHF
TRBV6-4	.	TRBJ1-5	.	TGTGCCAGCAGCCACGATAGCGGCAATCAGCCCCAGCATTTT	CASSHDSGNQPQHF
TRBV30	.	TRBJ1-4	.	TGTGCCTGGAGGGAGGACAGCTTAAATGAAAAACTGTTTTTT	CAWREDSLNEKLFF
TRBV9	.	TRBJ1-1	.	TGTGCCAGCAGCGTCGACATGGGCCGGGAAGCTTTCTTT	CASSVDMGREAFF
TRBV7-7	once	TRBJ2-1	.	TGTGCCAGCAGCCTGGGACTTCACAATGAGCAGTTCTTC	CASSLGLHNEQFF
TRBV7-8	once	TRBJ2-5	TRBD1	TGTGCCAGCAGCTTAGGACAGGGCCAAGAGACCCAGTACTTC	CASSLGQGQETQYF
TRBV7-2	.	TRBJ1-2	.	TGTGCCAGCAGCTCCGGTGCCCGAAACTATGGCTACACCTTC	CASSSGARNYGYTF
TRBV7-2	once	TRBJ2-3	.	TGTGCCAGCAGCTTAGTCAGGGACACAGATACGCAGTATTTT	CASSLVRDTDTQYF
TRBV18	.	TRBJ2-2	TRBD1	TGTGCCAGCTCACCGGCCGGGACAGGGAAGGCCGGGGAGCTGTTTTTT	CASSPAGTGKAGELFF
TRBV6-5	.	TRBJ2-7	.	TGTGCCAGCAGTGAGTCCAGGGGCTACGAGCAGTACTTC	CASSESRGYEQYF
TRBV7-2	.	TRBJ1-4	.	TGTGCCAGCAGCTTAGCTTTCGTCGCAGGGAAAAATGAAAAACTGTTTTTT	CASSLAFVAGKNEKLFF
TRBV11-2	few	TRBJ2-7	.	TGTGCCAGCAGCTTCGGACAGCTCTCCTACGAGCAGTACTTC	CASSFGQLSYEQYF
TRBV6-6	few	TRBJ2-7	.	TGTGCCAGCAGTTACGGGGGGAGGAGCTCCTACGAGCAGTACTTC	CASSYGGRSSYEQYF
TRBV11-3	.	TRBJ2-2	.	TGTGCCAGCAGCTTAGAAGGGACTCGGTCGGATACCGGGGAGCTGTTTTTT	CASSLEGTRSDTGELFF
TRBV28	.	TRBJ2-4	.	TGTGCCAGCAGTTTCTCAGATCCCAAAAACATTCAGTACTTC	CASSFSDPKNIQYF
TRBV4-1	.	TRBJ2-1	.	TGCGCCAGCAGCTCCCTAGGGGCGCTCTCCTACAATGAGCAGTTCTTC	CASSSLGALSYNEQFF
TRBV5-6	medium-sized	TRBJ1-4	TRBD1	TGTGCCAGCAGCTTGGGAGGGGGCAGCGAAAAACTGTTTTTT	CASSLGGGSEKLFF
TRBV7-2	.	TRBJ1-5	TRBD1	TGTGCCAGCAGCCGCCGGGGACAGGCCTCTAATCAGCCCCAGCATTTT	CASSRRGQASNQPQHF
TRBV7-6	.	TRBJ1-3	TRBD1	TGTGCCAGCAGCACCGGGACAGTGGATGGAAACACCATATATTTT	CASSTGTVDGNTIYF
TRBV5-1	.	TRBJ2-7	TRBD2	TGCGCCAGCAGCGTGACTAGCGGCAAGTCCTACGAGCAGTACTTC	CASSVTSGKSYEQYF
TRBV9	.	TRBJ2-1	TRBD2	TGTGCCAGCAGTCTACTAGCGGGTGGGTACAATGAGCAGTTCTTC	CASSLLAGGYNEQFF
TRBV28	.	TRBJ1-3	.	TGTGCCAGCAGTGTGGGCGGAGGGGTAGCCGCCTCTGGAAACACCATATATTTT	CASSVGGGVAASGNTIYF
TRBV11-2	.	TRBJ2-2	.	TGTGCCAGCAGCTTACCCCCTAACACCGGGGAGCTGTTTTTT	CASSLPPNTGELFF
TRBV28	.	TRBJ1-2	.	TGTGCCAGCAGTTTAGGGCAGGCCCTCTATGGCTACACCTTC	CASSLGQALYGYTF
TRBV7-8	.	TRBJ2-7	.	TGTGCCAGCAGCCCTCGAGTCCCCCTCGAGCAGTACTTC	CASSPRVPLEQYF
TRBV6-5	.	TRBJ1-6	.	TGTGCCAGCAAGCCAGACTCCCGCCTTAATTCACCCCTCCACTTT	CASKPDSRLNSPLHF
TRBV10-1	.	TRBJ2-2	TRBD1	TGCGCCAGCAGTGAGCCAGGGGGTACCGGGGAGCTGTTTTTT	CASSEPGGTGELFF
TRBV20-1	.	TRBJ1-3	.	TGCAGTGCTCCTAGGCGAAACACCATATATTTT	CSAPRRNTIYF
TRBV5-1	.	TRBJ1-3	.	TGCGCCAGCAGCTTGGGAGGTCAAGGCGGAAACACCATATATTTT	CASSLGGQGGNTIYF
TRBV2	.	TRBJ1-2	TRBD1	TGTGCCAGCAGTCCGGGACAGGACTATGGCTACACCTTC	CASSPGQDYGYTF
TRBV28	.	TRBJ2-5	TRBD1	TGTGCCAGCAGCCCAAGGGGGCAGCAAGAGACCCAGTACTTC	CASSPRGQQETQYF
TRBV6-5	.	TRBJ2-5	.	TGTGCCAGCACCGCACCCGACGGGCAAGAGACCCAGTACTTC	CASTAPDGQETQYF
TRBV7-9	few	TRBJ2-7	.	TGTGCCAGCACCTCCGAGCGCTCCGCCTACGAGCAGTACTTC	CASTSERSAYEQYF
TRBV11-2	once	TRBJ2-5	TRBD1	TGTGCCAGCAGCCTTCGCGCCGGACAGGGGGTATCTGAGACCCAGTACTTC	CASSLRAGQGVSETQYF
TRBV6-7	.	TRBJ2-7	TRBD2	TGTGCCAGCACCAGAGGGCGGACTAGCGGGAGGAAGAGCTCCTACGAGCAGTACTTC	CASTRGRTSGRKSSYEQYF
TRBV19	.	TRBJ1-4	.	TGTGCCAGTATGTCACGGGATGAAAAACTGTTTTTT	CASMSRDEKLFF
TRBV5-1	.	TRBJ1-5	TRBD1	TGCGCCAGCAGTCAAGGACAGGGGGACAATCAGCCCCAGCATTTT	CASSQGQGDNQPQHF
TRBV15	.	TRBJ1-3	TRBD1	TGTGCCACCAGCAGGACAGGGGGGATATCCGGAAACACCATATATTTT	CATSRTGGISGNTIYF
TRBV5-1	.	TRBJ2-3	.	TGCGCCAGCAGCTTAGGCGGAACCACAGATACGCAGTATTTT	CASSLGGTTDTQYF
TRBV28	few	TRBJ2-7	.	TGTGCCAGCAGTCTCCTTCACGAGCAGTACTTC	CASSLLHEQYF
TRBV4-1	.	TRBJ1-5	.	TGCGCCAGCAGCCAAAGGCTTAACGGGGGAGGGCAGCCCCAGCATTTT	CASSQRLNGGGQPQHF
TRBV9	.	TRBJ2-7	.	TGTGCCAGCAGCGTAGAGGGCAGGGATCACTACGAGCAGTACTTC	CASSVEGRDHYEQYF
TRBV2	.	TRBJ2-7	.	TGTGCCAGCAGTCGGACAGGGAGGGTCTACGAGCAGTACTTC	CASSRTGRVYEQYF
TRBV5-1	.	TRBJ2-3	.	TGCGCCAGCAGGGACGGGGGAGTGGTGGCAGATACGCAGTATTTT	CASRDGGVVADTQYF
TRBV7-8	.	TRBJ2-1	TRBD1	TGTGCCAGCAGCTTCACCTCAGGGGGGCAGTTCTTC	CASSFTSGGQFF